This entry features one T cell receptor (beta chain) sequence. Looked up from germline, CDR1 is MNHEY and CDR2 is SVGAGI. J gave up 0 bases and V 6 bases, and 5 bases lay outside the gene matches. The CDR3 loop spans 15 amino acids. This record belongs to a study of radiation and T cells in renal cell carcinoma. Repertoires were generated with immunoSEQ multiplex PCR, while TCRdb's copy carries only in-frame clones and drops some. Seen here are 150,000 or so clones, about 88% observed once, and the top ten hold around 11%. Time point here: blood 4 weeks post-SBRT, at nephrectomy. The treatment is: 15 Gy SBRT to primary tumor, nephrectomy 4 weeks later. Nephrectomy followed 15 Gy stereotactic body radiation by 4 weeks.

This sample comprised blood, obtained from a patient whose treatment included radiotherapy and nephrectomy. This rearrangement joins TRBV6-5 to TRBJ2-1; 7 bases line up with TRBD2. The TCR originated in a woman between 50 and 59 years old with renal cell carcinoma. The CDR3 nucleotides are TGTGCCAGCAGGGAACTAGCGTACTCCTACAATGAGCAGTTCTTC. It specifies CASRELAYSYNEQFF.